This T cell receptor (beta chain) was observed in a study of graft-versus-host responses after intestinal transplantation (dated by TCRdb to 2020 to 2023). Some background on the complete study: The transplants that recipients received were multivisceral, liver-intestinal, or isolated intestinal. Rather than going through the commercial service, samples from a few later patients were sequenced in-house on an Illumina MiSeq and processed with MiXCR. Donor T cell macrochimerism was defined as a peak of at least 4% donor T cells among recipient peripheral blood mononuclear cells. All recipients received anti-thymocyte globulin induction followed by maintenance tacrolimus and steroids for three to four years. After intestinal transplantation, graft-versus-host and host-versus-graft alloreactive T cell clones were followed in the graft, circulation and bone marrow using bulk TCR-beta CDR3 sequencing. Alloreactive clones were identified by sequencing pre-transplant mixed lymphocyte reaction products and comparing them with unstimulated pre-transplant donor and recipient T cells. The cohort enrolled 20 to 30 intestinal transplant recipients, one of whom was a retransplant, and a few patients without pretransplant specimens were excluded. Overall study outcomes, separate from this receptor: High GvH to HvG T cell clonal ratios were observed in the allografts of patients with donor T cell macrochimerism. GvH clones turned up in recipient bone marrow, with some appearing earlier in ileal mucosa or blood, a pattern consistent with an intestinal mucosal origin. The conclusions were limited by the relatively low number and heterogeneity of the intestinal transplant patients. Peak levels of circulating GvH clones were associated with declines in HvG clones early after transplant.

A word on this clone: Its antigen target is currently unknown. No base-level quality is on record; no much larger clone is a single base apart.

The label giving this sample's time point can be read as: cells obtained before transplantation from donor or recipient. CD3+CD4+ and CD3+CD8+ populations were FACS-sorted from unstimulated pre-transplant donor and recipient cells taken from spleen or lymph nodes. Library generation was performed with the immunoSEQ multiplex PCR assay. For most patients, genomic DNA was isolated with the Qiagen DNeasy Blood and Tissue Kit and sent frozen to Adaptive Biotechnologies for TCR sequencing. High-throughput TCR-beta CDR3 sequencing of genomic DNA from most patients was performed by Adaptive Biotechnologies. The published analysis was carried out like this. TCR sequencing data were retrieved from Adaptive's ImmunoSEQ software for 15 to 20 patients, whereas a few other patients were processed with MiXCR and VDJtools. To correct CD4 versus CD8 sorting errors, any sequence found in both subsets at a frequency ratio below 5:1 was removed. CDR3 nucleotide sequences shared between donor and recipient were removed because their origin could not be assigned. At least 2-fold expansion over unstimulated cells and a minimum CFSE-low frequency of 0.002% (template counts) or 0.001% (read counts) were required for clones to be classified as alloreactive. Clones detected in sequenced pre-transplant spleen, lymph node, or MLR CFSE-low populations of the donor or recipient were defined as mappable. Cumulative frequency of alloreactive clones was calculated as a percentage of all sequences weighted by copy number. The immuneACCESS repertoire file appears here via TCRdb, limited to in-frame rearrangements. These files lack a portion of the clones; in checked studies, under half of the deficit traces to unresolved V genes, and the cause of the others is not known. The V and J calls and clone size are taken from that table; D and trimming were inferred from the DNA. This sample comprises around 96,000 clones, around nine tenths of them detected only once. The biggest ten clones account for around 0.17% of the sample.

The CDR3, cysteine through phenylalanine, is 13 amino acids long. Of the read, only the CDR3 DNA is kept; its 39 bases are in frame from base 1. The receptor's source is a human donor who received an intestinal transplant. The sequences come from unstimulated CD4+ T cells sorted from spleen or lymph node cells, collected before intestinal transplant. In this chain, TRBV21-1 is recombined with TRBJ2-6; the D call of TRBD1 is as the table states it, not checked on the DNA. TRBV21-1 is a pseudogene. The CDR3 is CASVNSGANVLTF. In nucleotides, the sequence is TGTGCCAGCGTCAACTCTGGGGCCAACGTCCTGACTTTC.